This TCR beta chain was recorded in a study of response to subunit inactivated influenza vaccine. Broader study findings: Each seasonal flu vaccination may recruit only limited new T cells, authors suggested.

Remarks on this clonotype: As yet, its antigen is unknown.

V gave up 4 bases and J gave up 0 bases, with 15 bases separating them. CDR3 size: 16 residues. The germline CDR1 and CDR2 sequences are SGHKS and YYEKEE (reference sequence). TCRdb used MiXCR to reprocess the RT-PCR reads, holding one entry per CDR3 protein. The data contain hundreds of thousands of distinct CDR3 sequences, around a sixth of them singletons. This TCR derives from a man aged 45 to 65 who received an inactivated influenza vaccine. This chain uses TRBV5-5 with TRBJ2-3; D is possibly TRBD2 (6 bases). The sequences come from PBMCs from blood, collected 4 to 6 days after vaccination. This CDR3 reads CASSLPLSGSTDTQYF. The CDR3, as DNA: TGTGCCAGCAGCCTACCCCTGAGCGGGAGCACAGATACGCAGTATTTT. Full variable domain (rest looked up from reference TRBV5-5 and TRBJ2-3): DAGVTQSPTHLIKTRGQQVTLRCSPISGHKSVSWYQQVLGQGPQFIFQYYEKEERGRGNFPDRFSARQFPNYSSELNVNALLLGDSALYLCASSLPLSGSTDTQYFGPGTRLTVL.